The following is a T cell receptor (beta chain) sequence with its context. Its antigen is as yet unknown. Because it lacks the conserved phenylalanine or tryptophan at the end, this CDR3 is likely a read error. The data derive from a study of blood T cells in healthy people across ages. Germline values: CDR1 LGHNA, CDR2 YSLEER. V was clipped by 4 bases and J by 8 bases, with 14 bases between them. CDR3 length: 13 amino acids. It was with a sample-barcoded 5' primer and a J-beta primer mix that a second PCR of roughly 6 to 11 cycles was run. MiXCR was run by TCRdb on the 5' RACE reads, yielding one entry per CDR3 protein. The table records some 1.5 million distinct CDR3 sequences, approximately 28% of them present only once. Study-wide results and caveats: The percentage of naive T cells correlated strongly with TCR beta diversity.

This chain uses TRBV4-3 with TRBJ1-2; the D gene is possibly TRBD1 (6 bases). Sequencing input: blood. The sequence came from a woman in her twenties or thirties in good health. This CDR3 is CASSRSTGNGYTV. As DNA, the CDR3 is TGCGCCAGCAGCCGTTCCACAGGGAACGGCTACACCGTC.